This T cell receptor (beta chain) was sequenced during a study of cytomegalovirus exposure and HLA in healthy donors (TCRdb year 2017). Concerning the study at large: According to an earlier analysis of around 600 of the donors, about 179 million T cells yielded 95 million to 140 million unique TCR beta sequences and around 280 Gb of sequence data. HLA typing covered class I and class II loci at four-digit resolution. To predict cytomegalovirus infection status, the study combined high-throughput TCR immunosequencing, statistical association of individual TCRs with disease status, and machine learning. Of the 300 to 500 genotyped donors, 81% were placed in the genetic ancestry cluster associated with self-reported Caucasian donors. Across 398 genotyped donors of the cohort, an average of about 250,000 unique TCR beta nucleotide sequences per donor were sequenced, and roughly 18% of those sequences were non-productive. The number of donors typed differed by locus, with 629-630 for A, B, C, DRB1 and DQB1, approximately 500 for DQA1, over 600 for DPA1, and some 470 for DPB1. To study patterns of TCR occurrence, a later analysis re-analyzed previously published TCR beta repertoires from 666 donors and added high-resolution HLA genotyping. Rather than using new phenotypic data, the later analysis identified candidate immune exposures from TCR beta sequences and from how often those sequences occurred across donors. About 5 DR-DQ haplotypes were handled as single units for association and clustering, since linkage in the cohort was strong. Using immunosequencing, the study profiled T cell repertoires from 550 to 750 subjects and related those repertoires to cytomegalovirus serostatus. The study aimed to test whether signatures of past pathogen exposure could be identified by cataloging public T cell receptors. About 280 gigabases of sequencing data and 70 million to 100 million unique TCR sequences made up an early release that covered several hundred HLA-typed donors. Donor age, sex, ethnicity and CMV serostatus were collected together with the repertoire data. All discovery cohort repertoires had been generated on a single sequencing platform. Genome-wide SNP genotypes for about 65% of the roughly 670 donors were used in a later genetic analysis, which treated that subset as a discovery cohort. A separate validation cohort of 100 to 150 different subjects was used in addition to the roughly 670-subject first cohort. An earlier analysis of fewer than 700 of the donors applied high-throughput TCR beta sequencing to assess whether each TCR beta V gene segment acted as functional or pseudogenic.

Library creation used the immunoSEQ multiplex PCR assay. For the multiplex PCR, a mixture combining 60 forward primers for TCR Vbeta segments and 13 reverse primers for TCR Jbeta segments was used. A multiplex PCR assay on genomic DNA amplified the CDR3 region of rearranged TCR beta genes. On the Illumina HiSeq System, the amplified TCR beta libraries were sequenced as 87-base-pair reads. As for the authors' bioinformatics: Across the 670 or so repertoires, a later analysis counted tens of millions of unique TCR beta chains, around 10 million of which were shared by at least two donors. Raw reads were error-corrected and collapsed into unique sequences by a nearest-neighbor algorithm in which closely related sequences were merged to remove PCR and sequencing errors. V, D and J gene segments were assigned by aligning CDR3 sequences to IMGT reference sequences. Each retained sequence needed at least a six-nucleotide match to both a V gene segment and a J gene segment. A rearrangement was called productive if the CDR3 had no stop codons and remained in frame with V and J, and every other rearrangement was called non-productive. CDR3 was defined according to IMGT convention as the region running from the second conserved V-encoded cysteine to the conserved J-encoded phenylalanine. Sequences without an unambiguous match to a single V gene segment were excluded from the earlier analysis of several hundred of the donors. In an earlier analysis of approximately 560 of the donors, a V segment was called functional when productive rearrangements were above 56.7%, and segregating when the standard deviation between donors exceeded 5%. A statistical classification framework was developed to diagnose cytomegalovirus status using the catalog of TCR beta chain sequences. A later analysis assigned V and J genes by comparing TCR nucleotide sequences with IMGT/GENE-DB human TR gene sequences. The TCRdist pipeline was used in a later analysis to assign CDR3 sequences and most-parsimonious VDJ recombination scenarios. In a later analysis, each TCR beta chain was defined by its CDR3 amino acid sequence together with its V-gene family, and reads without a unique V-gene family were excluded. To address suspected cross-contamination and a sequencing artifact, a later analysis removed roughly 580 highly shared, low-generation-probability nucleotide sequences. For each public chain, a later analysis derived a clonal expansion index from normalized ranks of inferred template counts within each repertoire. In a later analysis, generation probabilities were computed using a VDJ recombination model fitted to out-of-frame rearrangements, and the results were checked against IGoR. In a later analysis, TCR-TCR, TCR-HLA and TCR-CMV co-occurrence was scored with hypergeometric tests, and a repertoire-size bias correction was applied to TCR pairs. False discovery rates were estimated in a later analysis by permuting HLA or CMV assignments 20 times. In a later analysis, co-occurring TCRs were grouped using DBSCAN, and TCRdist sequence similarity was added for clustering within HLA-allele-positive subsets. For co-occurrence clustering, repertoires with fewer than 30,000 or more than 120,000 public chains were excluded, along with several repertoires with anomalous nucleotide sharing. TCRdb provides this immuneACCESS table in a form limited to in-frame rearrangements. Some clones are lacking; in checked studies, under half of them reflect an unresolved V gene, and why the rest are absent is not known. V and J calls and clone size are as listed in that table; D and trimming were resolved from the DNA. The sample records about 180,000 clones, around 80% of which are singletons. Around 5.4% of the sample lies in the top ten.

The cohort was made up of several hundred healthy bone marrow donors. All cohort members were sampled while nominally healthy, although unrecorded immune exposures were likely present. The donor tested CMV seronegative, placing the donor among the 352 seronegative members of the cohort. Every donor gave a peripheral blood sample, and the peripheral blood mononuclear cells from that sample were used for TCR beta sequencing. Genomic DNA was extracted from the blood cell samples with the Qiagen DNeasy Blood Extraction Kit. The trim is 7 bases for V and 4 bases for J, with a gap of 19 bases between the germline ends. The CDR3 runs 15 residues from the cysteine to the phenylalanine. The kept DNA is CDR3 alone, 45 bases in frame from the first base. CDR1 and CDR2, per the germline V gene (reference sequence), are LNHDA and SQIVND. Comments on this clone: Its antigen remains unidentified. No much larger clone is present one base from it, and per-base qualities are unavailable.

Study-level results and caveats: A later analysis found that TCR association rates varied across HLA loci, with DRB1 alleles showing the most associated TCRs and HLA-C alleles the fewest. In an earlier analysis of some 500 of the donors, most TCR beta V segments were observed in productive rearrangements about 90% or about 30% of the time, broadly matching IMGT annotations. Linkage disequilibrium might explain the correlated functional status among segregating V segments, but an unknown experimental factor could not be ruled out. The cohort was sequenced for TCR beta chains only, and without alpha or paired-chain data the features that could be detected were limited. According to a later analysis, parvovirus B19, influenza, CMV and Epstein-Barr virus appeared linked to several top co-occurrence clusters. A later analysis associated about 17,000 TCR beta sequences with specific HLA alleles at a false discovery rate of 0.05. A later genetic analysis reported fewer N-insertions in productive TCRs among donors in an Asian-associated ancestry cluster than the roughly 640-donor mean. The classifier was reported to diagnose cytomegalovirus status with high specificity and sensitivity in both the original and validation cohorts. Because some donors lacked HLA typing at each locus, the association tests relied only on the typed subset. In vitro tests confirmed that a few of the cytomegalovirus-associated TCR beta chains recognize cytomegalovirus antigens. Strong co-occurrence of HLA alleles, especially DR and DQ, made assigning TCR associations to individual alleles difficult. According to the authors, the approach could potentially be generalized to other disease states and immunological phenotypes. A further reported finding was that TCR beta sequences accurately predicted the HLA-A and HLA-B alleles for most subjects in the first cohort. A later genetic analysis associated a missense DCLRE1C variant with V-gene and J-gene trimming of TCR beta chains, and an independent cohort replicated the association. CMV serostatus was the only immune exposure information available for the cohort. In a later analysis, most CMV-associated TCR beta chains were found to appear HLA-restricted, with HLA associations seemingly driven largely by CMV exposure. A cluster of highly shared sequence variants was judged likely to represent a technical artifact of the sequencing pipeline. The study gave a list of under 200 TCR beta chains associated with cytomegalovirus. The earlier analysis of 450 to 700 of the donors excluded some 15 rarely observed V segments, including chromosome 9 orphons, because counts were too low. Some IMGT-functional V segments, including TRBV6-2 and TRBV6-3, could not be told apart with the 87-base-pair reads, so those segments were excluded. Presence/absence analyses assumed roughly uniform sequencing depth across donors, an assumption that may not hold. Compared with equally common non-associated chains, HLA-associated TCR beta chains in a later analysis were more clonally expanded and had lower generation probabilities. Across donors, most TCR sequences were observed very rarely, whereas some public TCRs were present in many individuals.

Sequences were obtained from PBMCs. The TCR was taken from a man between 35 and 55 years old in good health and CMV-seronegative. Rearrangement joined TRBV19 to TRBJ1-1; TRBD1 is possibly the D segment (5 matching bases). The DNA is as follows: TGTGCCAGTACCCTCCGCGGGGCCCGGAGCACTGAAGCTTTCTTT. Its amino acids are CASTLRGARSTEAFF.